Listed below are T cell receptor beta chains from one sample, sequenced in a study of neoadjuvant anti-PD-1 for oral cavity cancer. TCRdb's table, derived via immunoSEQ multiplex PCR, lists solely in-frame clones and lacks some. The data show about 15,000 clones, with around 36% seen just once and roughly two fifths held by the top ten. This material consisted of tumor tissue, taken after nivolumab (anti-PD-1) treatment. These receptors were collected from a person aged 35 to 85 with oral cavity squamous cell carcinoma. The CDR3 runs from the conserved cysteine through the conserved F or W. The D gene is left open where the match is weak. The size field is filled for only some rows; it gives once, few, many or a size class.

j_call v_call clone_size d_call cdr3_aa cdr3_nt
TRBJ1-2 TRBV7-9 NA NA CASQGRDGSLVDGYTF TGTGCCAGCCAGGGCAGGGATGGATCGTTAGTCGATGGCTACACCTTC
TRBJ2-7 TRBV10-3 few NA CAIRGDFTYEQYF TGTGCCATCAGGGGGGACTTTACCTACGAGCAGTACTTC
TRBJ2-7 TRBV18 NA NA CASGRDYEQYF TGTGCCAGCGGGCGGGACTACGAGCAGTACTTC
TRBJ1-3 TRBV7-9 many NA CASSLVGDLLSGNTIYF TGTGCCAGCAGCTTAGTCGGAGATCTACTCTCTGGAAACACCATATATTTT
TRBJ2-3 TRBV7-9 NA NA CASSFDSGSTDTQYF TGTGCCAGCAGCTTTGATTCGGGGAGCACAGATACGCAGTATTTT
TRBJ2-7 TRBV5-4 NA NA CASSAGGGRSYEQYF TGTGCCAGCAGCGCTGGAGGAGGCAGATCGTACGAGCAGTACTTC
TRBJ2-5 TRBV28 once NA CASRRSRGKETQYF TGTGCCAGCAGACGGAGCCGGGGAAAAGAGACCCAGTACTTC
TRBJ1-1 TRBV6-5 NA TRBD1 CASSRTGGLNTEAFF TGTGCCAGCAGTCGTACAGGGGGCCTGAACACTGAAGCTTTCTTT
TRBJ1-4 TRBV18 NA TRBD1 CASSPSRDRGKLFF TGTGCCAGCTCACCCTCACGGGACAGGGGAAAACTGTTTTTT
TRBJ2-7 TRBV11-2 NA TRBD2 CASRGGSYEQYF TGTGCCAGCCGGGGGGGTTCCTACGAGCAGTACTTC
TRBJ2-1 TRBV7-2 few NA CASSLVRGKEQFF TGTGCCAGCAGCTTAGTGAGGGGTAAGGAGCAGTTCTTC
TRBJ2-3 TRBV5-4 NA TRBD1 CASSGAGGLVTDTQYF TGTGCCAGCAGCGGGGCAGGGGGCCTTGTCACAGATACGCAGTATTTT
TRBJ2-1 TRBV5-1 NA NA CASSLAARENEQFF TGCGCCAGCAGCTTGGCCGCCAGGGAAAATGAGCAGTTCTTC
TRBJ2-1 TRBV9 NA NA CASSVGWGRISSYNEQFF TGTGCCAGCAGCGTAGGCTGGGGGCGGATAAGCTCCTACAATGAGCAGTTCTTC
TRBJ2-3 TRBV18 few NA CASSPVAGSLRNTQYF TGTGCCAGCTCACCGGTGGCGGGCTCACTCCGGAATACGCAGTATTTT
TRBJ2-7 TRBV6-5 many TRBD1 CASSGQGMSYEQYF TGTGCCAGCAGCGGACAGGGGATGTCCTACGAGCAGTACTTC